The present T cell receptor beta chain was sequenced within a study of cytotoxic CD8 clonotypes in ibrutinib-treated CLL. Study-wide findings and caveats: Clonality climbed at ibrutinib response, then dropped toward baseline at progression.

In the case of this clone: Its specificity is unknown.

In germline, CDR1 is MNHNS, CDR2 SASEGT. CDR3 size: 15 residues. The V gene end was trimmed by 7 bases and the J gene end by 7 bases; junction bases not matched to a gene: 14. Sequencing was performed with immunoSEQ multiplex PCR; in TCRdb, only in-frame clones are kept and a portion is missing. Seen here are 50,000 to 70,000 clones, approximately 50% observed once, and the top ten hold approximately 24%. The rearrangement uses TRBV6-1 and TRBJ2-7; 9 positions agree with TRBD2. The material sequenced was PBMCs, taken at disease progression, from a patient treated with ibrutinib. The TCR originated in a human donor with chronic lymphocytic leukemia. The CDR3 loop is CASTTMVAGVNEQYF. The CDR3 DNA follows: TGTGCCAGCACCACGATGGTAGCGGGAGTTAATGAGCAGTACTTC.